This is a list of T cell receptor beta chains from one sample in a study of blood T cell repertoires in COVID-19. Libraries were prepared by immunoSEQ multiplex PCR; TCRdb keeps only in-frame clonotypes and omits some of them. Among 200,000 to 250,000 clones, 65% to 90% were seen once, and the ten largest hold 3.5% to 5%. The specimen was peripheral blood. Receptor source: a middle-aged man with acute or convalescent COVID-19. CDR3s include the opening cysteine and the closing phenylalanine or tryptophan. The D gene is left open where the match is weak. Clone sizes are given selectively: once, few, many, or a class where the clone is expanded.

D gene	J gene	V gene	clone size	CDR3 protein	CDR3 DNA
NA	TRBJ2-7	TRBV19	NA	CASSTRVGYEQYF	TGTGCCAGTAGTACCAGGGTTGGCTACGAGCAGTACTTC
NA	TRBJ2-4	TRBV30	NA	CAWSVRARLAKNIQYF	TGTGCCTGGAGTGTACGAGCCCGGTTAGCCAAAAACATTCAGTACTTC
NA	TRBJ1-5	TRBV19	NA	CASSIRQGTGQPQHF	TGTGCCAGTAGTATCCGCCAGGGGACGGGGCAGCCCCAGCATTTT
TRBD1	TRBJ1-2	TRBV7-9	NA	CASSLEQGTGGYTF	TGTGCCAGCAGCTTAGAACAGGGGACGGGCGGCTACACCTTC
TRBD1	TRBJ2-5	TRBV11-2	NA	CASSFGTVQETQYF	TGTGCCAGCAGCTTCGGGACAGTCCAAGAGACCCAGTACTTC
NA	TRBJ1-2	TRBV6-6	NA	CASSYWAGTSNYGYTF	TGTGCCAGCAGTTATTGGGCCGGGACAAGCAACTATGGCTACACCTTC
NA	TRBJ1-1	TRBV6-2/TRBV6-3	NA	CASSEQGAEAFF	TGTGCCAGCAGTGAGCAGGGCGCTGAAGCTTTCTTT
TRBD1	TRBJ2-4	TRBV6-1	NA	CASSEAGTGKNIQYF	TGTGCCAGCAGTGAAGCGGGGACAGGGAAAAACATTCAGTACTTC
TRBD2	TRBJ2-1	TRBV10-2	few	CASSLAGGDNEQFF	TGCGCCAGCAGTCTAGCGGGAGGTGACAATGAGCAGTTCTTC
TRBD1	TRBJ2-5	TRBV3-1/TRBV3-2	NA	CASSSGTGGETQYF	TGTGCCAGCAGCTCCGGGACAGGTGGAGAGACCCAGTACTTC
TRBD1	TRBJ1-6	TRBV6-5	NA	CASSRDSSYNSPLHF	TGTGCCAGCAGTCGGGACAGCTCCTATAATTCACCCCTCCACTTT
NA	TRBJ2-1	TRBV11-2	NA	CASSLDFGGYNEQFF	TGTGCCAGCAGCTTAGATTTCGGGGGTTACAATGAGCAGTTCTTC
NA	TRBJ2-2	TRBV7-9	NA	CAAIGHSNTGELFF	TGTGCCGCAATCGGACACTCGAACACCGGGGAGCTGTTTTTT
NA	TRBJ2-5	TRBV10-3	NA	CAISESNPAGPQETQYF	TGTGCCATCAGTGAGTCAAACCCAGCGGGCCCCCAAGAGACCCAGTACTTC
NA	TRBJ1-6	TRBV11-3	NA	CASSLVENSPLHF	TGTGCCAGCAGCTTAGTGGAGAATTCACCCCTCCACTTT
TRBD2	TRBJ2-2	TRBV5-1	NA	CASSPGLAGGTGELFF	TGCGCCAGCAGCCCCGGACTAGCGGGGGGAACCGGGGAGCTGTTTTTT
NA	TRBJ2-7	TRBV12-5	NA	CASGLGQIHSYEQYF	TGTGCTAGTGGTTTGGGGCAGATCCACTCCTACGAGCAGTACTTC
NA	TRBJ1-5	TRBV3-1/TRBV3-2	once	CASSASDSYQPQHF	TGTGCCAGCAGCGCGTCTGACAGTTATCAGCCCCAGCATTTT
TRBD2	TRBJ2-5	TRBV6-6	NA	CASSRADIAGGKTQYF	TGTGCCAGCAGTCGAGCGGATATAGCGGGGGGGAAGACCCAGTACTTC
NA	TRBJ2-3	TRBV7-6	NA	CASSPTGIGTDTQYF	TGTGCCAGCAGCCCTACCGGGATAGGTACAGATACGCAGTATTTT
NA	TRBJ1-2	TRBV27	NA	CASRDSPNYGYTF	TGTGCCAGCAGGGACAGTCCTAACTATGGCTACACCTTC
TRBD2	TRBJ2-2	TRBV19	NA	CAARPQALGGTGELFF	TGTGCCGCGCGACCCCAGGCCCTGGGGGGGACCGGGGAGCTGTTTTTT
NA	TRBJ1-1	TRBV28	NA	CASSWREGTEAFF	TGTGCCAGCAGTTGGAGGGAGGGCACTGAAGCTTTCTTT
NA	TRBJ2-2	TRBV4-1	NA	CASSQEGTSLSNTGELFF	TGCGCCAGCAGCCAAGAGGGAACTAGCTTGTCGAACACCGGGGAGCTGTTTTTT
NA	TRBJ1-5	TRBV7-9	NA	CASSSGDQPQHF	TGTGCCAGCAGCTCGGGAGATCAGCCCCAGCATTTT
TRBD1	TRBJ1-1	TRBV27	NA	CASSSDRVPRAFF	TGTGCCAGCAGTTCCGACAGGGTCCCTCGGGCTTTCTTT
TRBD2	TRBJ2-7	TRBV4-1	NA	CASSQATSGDLYEQYF	TGCGCCAGCAGCCAAGCAACTAGCGGGGACCTGTACGAGCAGTACTTC
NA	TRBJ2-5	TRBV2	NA	CASSVQGGQETQYF	TGTGCCAGCAGTGTACAGGGGGGGCAAGAGACCCAGTACTTC
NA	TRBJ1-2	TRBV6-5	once	CATTVRDGYTF	TGTGCCACAACGGTGAGGGATGGCTACACCTTC
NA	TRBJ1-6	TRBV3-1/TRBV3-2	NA	CASSDDRGSPLHF	TGTGCCAGCAGCGACGATAGGGGATCACCCCTCCACTTT
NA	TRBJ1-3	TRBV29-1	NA	CSVEDRGRGGNTIYF	TGCAGCGTTGAAGATCGAGGCAGGGGTGGAAACACCATATATTTT
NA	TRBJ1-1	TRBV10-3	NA	CAIRKGGDTEAFF	TGTGCCATCAGGAAGGGGGGGGACACTGAAGCTTTCTTT
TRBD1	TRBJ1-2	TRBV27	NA	CASRPGRGQGFGYGYTF	TGTGCCAGCAGACCGGGGCGGGGACAGGGCTTCGGGTATGGCTACACCTTC
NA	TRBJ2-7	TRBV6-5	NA	CASKEGALFEQYF	TGTGCCAGCAAGGAGGGGGCGCTTTTCGAGCAGTACTTC
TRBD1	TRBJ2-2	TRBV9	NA	CASSASGQGKLRELFF	TGTGCCAGCAGCGCTAGTGGACAGGGGAAGTTGCGGGAGCTGTTTTTT
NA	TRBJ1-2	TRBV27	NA	CASSQTVNYGYTF	TGTGCCAGCAGTCAGACAGTTAACTATGGCTACACCTTC
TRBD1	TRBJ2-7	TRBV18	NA	CASSPPPGQGLHEQYF	TGTGCCAGCTCACCACCGCCAGGACAGGGGCTACACGAGCAGTACTTC
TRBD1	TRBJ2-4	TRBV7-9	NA	CASSLGWTGENIQYF	TGTGCCAGCAGCTTAGGGTGGACAGGGGAAAACATTCAGTACTTC